The 5 T cell receptor beta chains below come from one sample, sequenced in a study of beta chain features in type 1 diabetes. Expressed TCRB transcripts were sequenced after all isolated RNA was converted to cDNA. The data were produced by immunoSEQ multiplex PCR, yet TCRdb's version contains in-frame clones alone and is incomplete. The sample shows hundreds of thousands of clones, 9.6% of them seen only once. The sequenced sample was naive CD4+ T cells from blood. These TCRs come from a woman younger than 35 in good health.

At least ten counts were recorded for this clone. This chain connects TRBV4-2 to TRBJ2-6; maybe TRBD1 (5 bases). Trimming shortened V by 0 bases and J by 2 bases, and 11 bases separated the two germline ends. Germline V gene lookup returns CDR1 LGHNA and CDR2 YNFKEQ. CDR3 size: 17 residues. DNA of the CDR3: TGTGCCAGCAGCCAAGAGAGGCAGGGCGCTGGGGCCAACGTCCTGACTTTC. Protein: CASSQERQGAGANVLTF.

The rearrangement uses TRBV6-1 and TRBJ2-5; D is perhaps TRBD2 (5 bases). Germline V gives CDR1 MNHNS, CDR2 SASEGT. Trimming removed 7 bases from V and 2 bases from J, with 11 bases in between. This CDR3 contains 13 residues. In nucleotides, the CDR3 is TGTGCCAGCATGGGGTGGGAGCAAGAGACCCAGTACTTC. Its protein product is CASMGWEQETQYF.

The rearrangement uses TRBV6-1 and TRBJ1-1, with TRBD1 matching 8 bases. CDR3 length equals 13 residues. Germline V gene data show CDR1 as MNHNS and CDR2 as SASEGT. J was trimmed by 5 bases and V by 5 bases; bases with no gene match: 4. CDR3 DNA: TGTGCCAGCAGTAAGACAGGGGCTACTGAAGCTTTCTTT. Translating gives CASSKTGATEAFF.

V and J are TRBV27 and TRBJ2-5; 7 bases agree with TRBD1. After removal of 0 bases from V and 1 base from J, the junction contained 2 bases not matched to a gene. Germline V lookup: CDR1 MNHEY, CDR2 SMNVEV (reference sequence). The CDR3 totals 15 residues. The CDR3 DNA reads TGTGCCAGCAGTTTATCTCGACAGGGCCAAGAGACCCAGTACTTC. Translating gives CASSLSRQGQETQYF.

This clone has more than one count but fewer than ten. J is TRBJ1-1 and V is TRBV6-1; TRBD1 matches 8 bases. The length of the CDR3 is 14 residues. The V and J ends lost 7 bases and 1 base, in that order; junction bases with no gene match: 5. Germline V lookup: CDR1 MNHNS, CDR2 SASEGT. The CDR3 region is CASTPGQGNTEAFF. As DNA, the CDR3 is TGTGCCAGCACCCCCGGACAGGGGAACACTGAAGCTTTCTTT.